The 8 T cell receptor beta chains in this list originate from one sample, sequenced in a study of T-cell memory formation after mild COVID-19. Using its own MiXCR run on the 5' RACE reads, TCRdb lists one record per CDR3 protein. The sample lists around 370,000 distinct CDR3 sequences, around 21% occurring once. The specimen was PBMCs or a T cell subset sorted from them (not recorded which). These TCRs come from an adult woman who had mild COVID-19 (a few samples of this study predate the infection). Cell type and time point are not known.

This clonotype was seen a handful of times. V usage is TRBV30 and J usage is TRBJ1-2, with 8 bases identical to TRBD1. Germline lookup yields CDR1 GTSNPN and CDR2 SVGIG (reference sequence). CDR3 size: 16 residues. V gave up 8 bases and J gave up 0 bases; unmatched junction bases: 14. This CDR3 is CARTVGRGLANYGYTF. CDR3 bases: TGTGCCCGGACCGTTGGCAGGGGGCTTGCTAACTATGGCTACACCTTC. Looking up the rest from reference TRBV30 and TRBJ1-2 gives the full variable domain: SQTIHQWPATLVQPVGSPLSLECTVEGTSNPNLYWYRQAAGRGLQLLFYSVGIGQISSEVPQNLSASRPQDRQFILSSKKLLLSDSGFYLCARTVGRGLANYGYTFGSGTRLTVV.

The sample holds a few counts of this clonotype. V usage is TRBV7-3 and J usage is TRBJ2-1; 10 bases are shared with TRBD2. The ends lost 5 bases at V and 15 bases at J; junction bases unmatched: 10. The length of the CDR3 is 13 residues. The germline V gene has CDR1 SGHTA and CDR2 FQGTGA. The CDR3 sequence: CASSPGSGGAPFF. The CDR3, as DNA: TGTGCCAGCAGCCCGGGGAGCGGGGGGGCCCCGTTCTTC.

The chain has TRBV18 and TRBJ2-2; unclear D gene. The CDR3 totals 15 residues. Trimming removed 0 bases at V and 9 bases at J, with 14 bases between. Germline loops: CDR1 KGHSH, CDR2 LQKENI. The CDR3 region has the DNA TGTGCCAGCTCACCACCGGGCGCGCTAGGCAGGGAGCTGTTTTTT. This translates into CASSPPGALGRELFF.

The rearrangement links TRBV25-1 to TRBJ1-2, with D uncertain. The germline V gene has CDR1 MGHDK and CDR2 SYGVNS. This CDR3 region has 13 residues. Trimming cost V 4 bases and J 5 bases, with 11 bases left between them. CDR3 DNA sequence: TGTGCCAGCAGTGCCCAGGTACCTTATGGCTACACCTTC. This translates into CASSAQVPYGYTF.

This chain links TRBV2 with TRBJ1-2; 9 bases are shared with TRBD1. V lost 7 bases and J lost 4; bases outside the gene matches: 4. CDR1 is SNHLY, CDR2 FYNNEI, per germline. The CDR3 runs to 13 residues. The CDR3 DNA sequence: TGTGCCAGCATTCTACAGGGGGCCTATGGCTACACCTTC. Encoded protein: CASILQGAYGYTF. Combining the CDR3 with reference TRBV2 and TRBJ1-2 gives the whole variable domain EPEVTQTPSHQVTQMGQEVILRCVPISNHLYFYWYRQILGQKVEFLVSFYNNEISEKSEIFDDQFSVERPDGSNFTLKIRSTKLEDSAMYFCASILQGAYGYTFGSGTRLTVV.

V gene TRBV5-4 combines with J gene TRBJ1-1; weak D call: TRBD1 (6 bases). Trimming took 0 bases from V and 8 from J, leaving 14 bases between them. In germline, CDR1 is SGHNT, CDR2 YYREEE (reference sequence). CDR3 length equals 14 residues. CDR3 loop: CASSLDLRGREAFF. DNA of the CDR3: TGTGCCAGCAGCTTGGATCTCAGGGGACGCGAAGCTTTCTTT. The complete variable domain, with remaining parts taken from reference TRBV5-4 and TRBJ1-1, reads ETGVTQSPTHLIKTRGQQVTLRCSSQSGHNTVSWYQQALGQGPQFIFQYYREEENGRGNFPPRFSGLQFPNYSSELNVNALELDDSALYLCASSLDLRGREAFFGQGTRLTVV.

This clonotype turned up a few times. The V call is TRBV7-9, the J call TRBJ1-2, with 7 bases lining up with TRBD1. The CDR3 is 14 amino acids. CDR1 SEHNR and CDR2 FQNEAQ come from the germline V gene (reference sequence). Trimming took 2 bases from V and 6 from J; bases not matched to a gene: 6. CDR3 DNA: TGTGCCAGCAGCTTAACTGGACAGGACCATGGCTACACCTTC. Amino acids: CASSLTGQDHGYTF.

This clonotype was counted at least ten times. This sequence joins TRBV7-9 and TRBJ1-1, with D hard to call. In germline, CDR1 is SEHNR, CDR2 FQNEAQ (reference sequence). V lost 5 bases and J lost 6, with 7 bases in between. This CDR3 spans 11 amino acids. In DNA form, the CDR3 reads TGTGCCAGCAGCCGGGAGGCTGAAGCTTTCTTT. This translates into CASSREAEAFF.